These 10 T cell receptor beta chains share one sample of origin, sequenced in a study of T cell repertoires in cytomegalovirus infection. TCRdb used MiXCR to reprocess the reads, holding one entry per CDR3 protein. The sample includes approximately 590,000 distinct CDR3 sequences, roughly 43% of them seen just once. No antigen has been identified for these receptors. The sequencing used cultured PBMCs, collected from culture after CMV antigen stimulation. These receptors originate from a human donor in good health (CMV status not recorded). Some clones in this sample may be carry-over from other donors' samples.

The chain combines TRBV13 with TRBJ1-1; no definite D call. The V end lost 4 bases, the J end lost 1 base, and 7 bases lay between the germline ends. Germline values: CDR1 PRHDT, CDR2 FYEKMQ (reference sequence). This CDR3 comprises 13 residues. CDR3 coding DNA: TGTGCCAGCAGCTCGACCCAGAACACTGAAGCTTTCTTT. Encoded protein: CASSSTQNTEAFF.

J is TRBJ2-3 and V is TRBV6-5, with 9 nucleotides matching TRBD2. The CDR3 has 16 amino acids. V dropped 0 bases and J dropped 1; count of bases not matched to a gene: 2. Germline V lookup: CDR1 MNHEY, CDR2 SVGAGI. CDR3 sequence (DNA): TGTGCCAGCAGTTACTCGGCTAGCGGGGGCACAGATACGCAGTATTTT. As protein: CASSYSASGGTDTQYF.

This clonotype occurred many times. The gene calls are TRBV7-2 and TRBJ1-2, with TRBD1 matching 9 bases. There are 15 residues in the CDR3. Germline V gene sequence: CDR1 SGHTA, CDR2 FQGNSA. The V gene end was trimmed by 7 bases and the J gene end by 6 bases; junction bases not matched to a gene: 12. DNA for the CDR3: TGTGCCAGCACGCGCGTCGGAACAGGGGGCGATGGCTACACCTTC. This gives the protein CASTRVGTGGDGYTF.

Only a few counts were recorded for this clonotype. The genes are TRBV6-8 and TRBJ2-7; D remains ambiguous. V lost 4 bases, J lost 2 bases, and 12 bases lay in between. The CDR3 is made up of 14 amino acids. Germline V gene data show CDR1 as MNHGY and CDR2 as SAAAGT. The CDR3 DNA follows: TGTGCCAGCAGTTCGACCCTGAGGCCCTACGAGCAGTACTTC. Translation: CASSSTLRPYEQYF.

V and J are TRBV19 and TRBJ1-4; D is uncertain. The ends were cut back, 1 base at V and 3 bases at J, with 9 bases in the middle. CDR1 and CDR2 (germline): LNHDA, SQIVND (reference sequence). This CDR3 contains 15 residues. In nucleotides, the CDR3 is TGTGCCAGTAGTATAGCCCGGGCTTCTAATGAAAAACTGTTTTTT. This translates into CASSIARASNEKLFF.

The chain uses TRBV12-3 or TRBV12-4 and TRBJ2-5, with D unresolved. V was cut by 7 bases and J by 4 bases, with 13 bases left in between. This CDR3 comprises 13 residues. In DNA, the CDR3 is TGTGCCAGCATTCTCGGGTGGGGAGAGACCCAGTACTTC. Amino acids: CASILGWGETQYF.

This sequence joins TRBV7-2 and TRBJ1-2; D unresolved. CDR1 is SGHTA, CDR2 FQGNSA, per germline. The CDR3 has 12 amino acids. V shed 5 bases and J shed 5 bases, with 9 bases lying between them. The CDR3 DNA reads TGTGCCAGCAGCGCTCAAGGGTATGGCTACACCTTC. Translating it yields CASSAQGYGYTF.

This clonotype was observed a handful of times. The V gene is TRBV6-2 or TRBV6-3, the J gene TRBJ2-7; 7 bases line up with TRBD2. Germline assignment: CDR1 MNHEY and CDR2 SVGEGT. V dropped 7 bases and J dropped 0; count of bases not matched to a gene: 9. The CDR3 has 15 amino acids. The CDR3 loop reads CASIRAGTVSYEQYF. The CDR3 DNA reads TGTGCCAGCATTCGAGCGGGAACCGTCTCCTACGAGCAGTACTTC.

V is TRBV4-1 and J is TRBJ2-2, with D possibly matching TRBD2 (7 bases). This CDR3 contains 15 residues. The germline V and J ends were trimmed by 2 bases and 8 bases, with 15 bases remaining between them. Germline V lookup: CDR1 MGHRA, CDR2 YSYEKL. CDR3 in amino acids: CASSQPGGTQGELFF. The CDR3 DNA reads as TGCGCCAGCAGCCAACCGGGGGGCACCCAGGGGGAGCTGTTTTTT.

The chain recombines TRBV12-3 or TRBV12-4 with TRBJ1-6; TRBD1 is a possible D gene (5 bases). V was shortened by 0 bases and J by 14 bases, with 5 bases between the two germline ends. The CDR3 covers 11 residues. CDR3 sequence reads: CASSLADTLHF. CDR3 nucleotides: TGTGCCAGCAGTTTAGCGGACACCCTCCACTTT.